What follows are 8 T cell receptor beta chains derived from one specimen sequenced in a study of blood T cell repertoires in COVID-19. Clones were read by immunoSEQ multiplex PCR, and TCRdb kept only the in-frame ones, dropping some. In the table there are around 330,000 clones, approximately 87% of which are singletons. The material sequenced was peripheral blood. The receptors originated from a woman between 45 and 60 years old with active or convalescent COVID-19.

V and J are TRBV3-1 (or the pseudogene TRBV3-2) and TRBJ1-1; D perhaps matches TRBD1 (6 bases). Per the germline V gene, CDR1 is LGHDT and CDR2 is YNNKEL (reference sequence). Trimming removed 1 base at V and 11 bases at J, with 14 bases between. This CDR3 is built from 13 residues. The CDR3 sequence is CASSQGQALSAFF. CDR3 nucleotides: TGTGCCAGCAGCCAAGGACAGGCCTTATCTGCTTTCTTT.

The CDR3 DNA sequence: TGTGCCATCAGTGAGGACAGGGTGGGAAATCAGCCCCAGCATTTT. Residues: CAISEDRVGNQPQHF. The rearrangement links TRBV10-3 to TRBJ1-5; 7 bases align to TRBD1. V shed 2 bases, J shed 4 bases, and the junction held 5 bases outside the gene matches. CDR1 ENHRY and CDR2 SYGVKD come from the germline V gene. This CDR3 has 15 amino acids.

This clone has only one observation. This rearrangement joins TRBV20-1 to TRBJ2-5, with TRBD1 as a possible D gene (6 bases). This CDR3 comprises 13 residues. Between the trimmed V and J ends, which lost 3 bases and 4 bases, there was a span of 12 bases. The germline V gene has CDR1 DFQATT and CDR2 SNEGSKA (reference sequence). As DNA, the CDR3 is TGCAGTGCTAGTGGCAGGGGTCGAGAGACCCAGTACTTC. This codes for CSASGRGRETQYF.

Here the CDR3 reads CASSSTSAGTGELFF. The CDR3 bases are TGTGCCAGCAGCTCGACTAGCGCGGGCACCGGGGAGCTGTTTTTT. This rearrangement joins TRBV9 to TRBJ2-2, with TRBD2 identical over 8 bases. Losses at the gene ends were 4 bases for V and 4 bases for J; bases not matched to a gene: 6. Germline lookup yields CDR1 SGDLS and CDR2 YYNGEE. CDR3 length: 15 residues.

The rearrangement joins TRBV3-1 (or the pseudogene TRBV3-2) to TRBJ2-2; D unresolved. The germline V gene encodes CDR1 LGHDT and CDR2 YNNKEL (reference sequence). The CDR3 is 15 amino acids. Trimming removed 0 bases at V and 9 bases at J, with 14 bases between. CDR3 in DNA: TGTGCCAGCAGCCAAGATCTTTATACCGGTAGGGAGCTGTTTTTT. It specifies CASSQDLYTGRELFF.

The chain combines TRBV18 with TRBJ1-2, with TRBD1 identical over 8 bases. Germline V CDR1 and CDR2: KGHSH, LQKENI. The CDR3 sequence is 15 residues long. With V trimmed by 3 bases and J by 8 bases, 11 bases remained unmatched. CDR3 region: CASSPGQGGLEGYTF. DNA of the CDR3: TGTGCCAGCTCACCCGGACAGGGCGGATTGGAAGGCTACACCTTC.

The V gene is TRBV28, the J gene TRBJ2-5, with D perhaps matching TRBD1 (6 bases). CDR1 MDHEN and CDR2 SYDVKM come from the germline V gene. This CDR3 has 14 residues. V lost 5 bases, J lost 5 bases, and 15 bases lay in between. The chain's CDR3 is CASSKPGEGETQYF. In nucleotides, the CDR3 is TGTGCCAGCAGTAAACCAGGGGAAGGGGAGACCCAGTACTTC. Together with reference TRBV28 and TRBJ2-5, the CDR3 gives the full variable domain: DVKVTQSSRYLVKRTGEKVFLECVQDMDHENMFWYRQDPGLGLRLIYFSYDVKMKEKGDIPEGYSVSREKKERFSLILESASTNQTSMYLCASSKPGEGETQYFGPGTRLLVL.

This sequence joins TRBV14 and TRBJ1-4, with 8 bases that match TRBD1. The ends lost 3 bases at V and 4 bases at J; junction bases unmatched: 7. Germline CDR1 and CDR2: SGHDN and FVKESK. The CDR3 is 16 residues long. The CDR3 nucleotides are TGTGCCAGCAGCCATGGACAGGGTTTGCTTAATGAAAAACTGTTTTTT. It encodes CASSHGQGLLNEKLFF.